Sequencing of this T cell receptor beta chain was carried out in a study of blood T cell repertoires in COVID-19. For the study at large: Samples of COVID-19 (acute and convalescent) were obtained from the United States, Italy and Spain. Nucleic acid was either cDNA or gDNA, and it came from T cells, B-cell-depleted T cells, or PBMCs.

The CDR3 is 18 amino acids. Under the authors' procedure: Counts of nucleated cells, estimated from reference gene primer amplification, were obtained. This table comes from immunoSEQ multiplex PCR, and its TCRdb copy is limited to in-frame clones, with some not included. V, J and clone size are taken as reported in that table, and D and trimming were inferred from the DNA itself. The sample yields approximately 180,000 clones, about 93% seen once. The chain links TRBV21-1 to TRBJ1-6. TRBV21-1 is recorded as a pseudogene. The source material was peripheral blood. The origin of this receptor is a man aged 45-60 years with acute or convalescent COVID-19. CDR3 bases: TGTGCCAGCAGCAAAAAGGCGAGCAGGACGGGATACAATTCACCCCTCCACTTT. As protein: CASSKKASRTGYNSPLHF.